This is a list of T cell receptor beta chains from one sample in a study of CD8+ T cells in alopecia areata. The method was immunoSEQ multiplex PCR; TCRdb's version includes in-frame clones alone and lacks a portion of them. In the table there are about 190,000 clones, over 60% of which are singletons. The source material was CD4+ T cells sorted from blood, sampled at week 4, from a patient treated with tofacitinib. These receptors all come from a human donor with alopecia areata. CDR3s include the opening cysteine and the closing phenylalanine or tryptophan. Fields, in order: V gene, J gene, CDR3 protein.

v_gene: TRBV11-1
j_gene: TRBJ2-1
CDR3aa: CASSWGGTPGGNEQFF

v_gene: TRBV7-2
j_gene: TRBJ2-3
CDR3aa: CASSLVGKRPTTDTQYF

v_gene: TRBV6-5
j_gene: TRBJ2-6
CDR3aa: CASTPQGTGANVLTF

v_gene: TRBV10-3
j_gene: TRBJ2-5
CDR3aa: CAIGEGQAPVGETQYF

v_gene: TRBV7-9
j_gene: TRBJ1-2
CDR3aa: CASSLGTPRDGYTF

v_gene: TRBV5-6
j_gene: TRBJ1-1
CDR3aa: CASSRDAEAFF

v_gene: TRBV29-1
j_gene: TRBJ2-2
CDR3aa: CSVGQGDGLGWLFF

v_gene: TRBV11-3
j_gene: TRBJ2-5
CDR3aa: CASSFRGQGTQYF

v_gene: TRBV25-1
j_gene: TRBJ2-5
CDR3aa: CASSEVRGFRETQYF

v_gene: TRBV7-2
j_gene: TRBJ2-7
CDR3aa: CASSLAPSSYEQYF

v_gene: TRBV5-1
j_gene: TRBJ1-1
CDR3aa: CASSLDGVSTEAFF

v_gene: TRBV7-9
j_gene: TRBJ2-5
CDR3aa: CASSLVGGQETQYF

v_gene: TRBV7-8
j_gene: TRBJ2-5
CDR3aa: CAAGQGGLETQYF

v_gene: TRBV29-1
j_gene: TRBJ1-6
CDR3aa: CSVATGAAGSPLHF

v_gene: TRBV7-2
j_gene: TRBJ2-5
CDR3aa: CASSLALGETQYF

v_gene: TRBV20-1
j_gene: TRBJ1-2
CDR3aa: CSASVLDGYTF

v_gene: TRBV7-2
j_gene: TRBJ2-3
CDR3aa: CASSFTGAGSSNTQYF

v_gene: TRBV29-1
j_gene: TRBJ1-2
CDR3aa: CSVDDGAPGYGYTF

v_gene: TRBV5-1
j_gene: TRBJ2-7
CDR3aa: CASSLQGREQYF

v_gene: TRBV4-3
j_gene: TRBJ2-3
CDR3aa: CASSQSVGVEGTDTQYF

v_gene: TRBV7-8
j_gene: TRBJ1-5
CDR3aa: CASSLGTGGTFQHF

v_gene: TRBV29-1
j_gene: TRBJ2-5
CDR3aa: CSPVQEETQYF

v_gene: TRBV5-1
j_gene: TRBJ2-5
CDR3aa: CASSERAGGQETQYF

v_gene: TRBV30
j_gene: TRBJ1-6
CDR3aa: CAWNREWSPLHF

v_gene: TRBV15
j_gene: TRBJ2-2
CDR3aa: CATRLEELFF

v_gene: TRBV11-3
j_gene: TRBJ2-5
CDR3aa: CASSFKAGAQETQYF

v_gene: TRBV4-1
j_gene: TRBJ2-1
CDR3aa: CASTLTPHSYNEQFF

v_gene: TRBV6-5
j_gene: TRBJ2-5
CDR3aa: CASSRYTGIQETQYF

v_gene: TRBV30
j_gene: TRBJ1-5
CDR3aa: CAWSAGGNQPQHF

v_gene: TRBV19
j_gene: TRBJ1-4
CDR3aa: CASSSQGPFDEKLFF

v_gene: TRBV29-1
j_gene: TRBJ1-4
CDR3aa: CSVQIGQGNEKLFF

v_gene: TRBV6-6
j_gene: TRBJ1-2
CDR3aa: CASSQDKAANYGYTF

v_gene: TRBV9
j_gene: TRBJ2-4
CDR3aa: CASSPNGLAKNIQYF

v_gene: TRBV18
j_gene: TRBJ1-2
CDR3aa: CASSPPGQTNYGYTF

v_gene: TRBV7-2
j_gene: TRBJ2-7
CDR3aa: CASSPGLYEQYF

v_gene: TRBV2
j_gene: TRBJ2-4
CDR3aa: CATSVQGLAKNIQYF

v_gene: TRBV19
j_gene: TRBJ2-4
CDR3aa: CASSATGLAKNIQYF

v_gene: TRBV9
j_gene: TRBJ2-1
CDR3aa: CASSVLPGGSYNEQFF

v_gene: TRBV5-1
j_gene: TRBJ1-1
CDR3aa: CASSLTGKPSTEAFF

v_gene: TRBV5-1
j_gene: TRBJ2-7
CDR3aa: CASSTYGTALDEQYF

v_gene: TRBV11-2
j_gene: TRBJ1-2
CDR3aa: CASSLDPVFSIGYTF

v_gene: TRBV29-1
j_gene: TRBJ1-2
CDR3aa: CSAGPNYGYTF

v_gene: TRBV9
j_gene: TRBJ1-1
CDR3aa: CASSATGTAAEAFF

v_gene: TRBV5-6
j_gene: TRBJ1-5
CDR3aa: CASSFGQPGPQHF

v_gene: TRBV7-9
j_gene: TRBJ2-1
CDR3aa: CASSTSGGSNEQFF

v_gene: TRBV2
j_gene: TRBJ2-7
CDR3aa: CASNPGATYEQYF

v_gene: TRBV5-1
j_gene: TRBJ2-1
CDR3aa: CASSLSHGNEQFF

v_gene: TRBV19
j_gene: TRBJ2-5
CDR3aa: CASSPVGLLYRETQYF

v_gene: TRBV6-6
j_gene: TRBJ2-3
CDR3aa: CATQWGENPDTQYF